What follows are 4 T cell receptor beta chains derived from one specimen sequenced in a study of cytomegalovirus exposure and HLA in healthy donors. PCR was performed using 60 Vbeta and 13 Jbeta primers. TCRdb's copy holds only in-frame clones and misses some; the assay was immunoSEQ multiplex PCR. The table includes about 170,000 clones, around 79% detected once. The sample was PBMCs. These receptors all stem from a woman aged 45-65 years in good health and CMV-seropositive.

V gene TRBV28 combines with J gene TRBJ2-1; a possible D gene is TRBD2 (7 bases). Germline CDR1 is MDHEN and CDR2 is SYDVKM. The CDR3 contains 14 residues. V lost 6 bases, J lost 7 bases, and 16 bases lay in between. CDR3 DNA: TGTGCCAGCAGCTCCGGGGGGCCGCGAAATGAGCAGTTCTTC. Translation: CASSSGGPRNEQFF.

The rearrangement joins TRBV7-2 to TRBJ2-3; maybe TRBD2 (6 bases). The CDR3 length is 14 residues. Trimming pared 5 bases from V and 4 bases from J, leaving 13 bases between. Germline V gene lookup returns CDR1 SGHTA and CDR2 FQGNSA. The CDR3 protein is CASSRLVFPDTQYF. CDR3 nucleotide sequence: TGTGCCAGCAGCCGACTAGTATTCCCAGATACGCAGTATTTT.

In this sample, this clone turned up once. The chain uses TRBV6-1 and TRBJ1-3; TRBD1 aligns across 7 bases. The germline CDR1 and CDR2 sequences are MNHNS and SASEGT. The V gene end was trimmed by 6 bases and the J gene end by 3 bases; junction bases not matched to a gene: 5. The CDR3 sequence is 14 residues long. This chain's CDR3 is CASSETGVGNTIYF. For the CDR3, the DNA is TGTGCCAGCAGCGAAACAGGGGTTGGAAACACCATATATTTT.

The genes are TRBV7-6 and TRBJ2-3, with 8 bases that match TRBD2. This CDR3 is 17 amino acids long. The germline CDR1 and CDR2 sequences are SGHVS and FNYEAQ. V was clipped by 5 bases and J by 5 bases; unmatched bases: 15. CDR3 loop: CASSLSPGRARGDTQYF. As DNA, the CDR3 is TGTGCCAGCAGCCTCAGCCCCGGGAGGGCCAGGGGAGATACGCAGTATTTT.